This T cell receptor (beta chain) was identified in a study of Graves' ophthalmopathy and Graves' hyperthyroidism. Germline assignment: CDR1 MDHEN and CDR2 SYDVKM. Trimming cost V 3 bases and J 0 bases; bases outside gene matches: 5. The CDR3 loop spans 15 amino acids. Researchers took RNA transcripts and amplified TCR beta CDR3 regions from them. HTBI primers served in a first-round RT-PCR, which a second-round multiplex PCR followed. In TCRdb, the multiplex PCR reads were re-called with MiXCR into one record per CDR3 protein. The repertoire holds around 400,000 distinct CDR3 sequences, with around 19% as singletons. Of note for this clonotype: It is likely a read error, because the conserved phenylalanine at the end of the CDR3 is missing.

Input material: peripheral blood. This chain connects TRBV28 to TRBJ2-7; 7 bases match TRBD2. The clonotype comes from a woman aged 18-29 years with Graves' ophthalmopathy. Here the CDR3 reads CASSFSGQSSYEQYY. As DNA, the CDR3 is TGTGCCAGCAGTTTTAGCGGGCAGAGCTCCTACGAGCAGTACTAC.